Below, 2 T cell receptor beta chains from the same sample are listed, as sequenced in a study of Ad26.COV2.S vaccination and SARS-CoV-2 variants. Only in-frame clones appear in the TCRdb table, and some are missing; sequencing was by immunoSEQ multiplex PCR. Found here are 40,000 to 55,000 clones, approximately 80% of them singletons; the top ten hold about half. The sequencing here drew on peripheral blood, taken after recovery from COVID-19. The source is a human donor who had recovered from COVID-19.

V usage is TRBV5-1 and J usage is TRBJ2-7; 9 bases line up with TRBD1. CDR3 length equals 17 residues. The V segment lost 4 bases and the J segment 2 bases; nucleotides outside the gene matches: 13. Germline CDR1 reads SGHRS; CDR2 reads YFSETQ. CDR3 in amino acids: CASSPGPGTGNPYEQYV. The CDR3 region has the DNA TGCGCCAGCAGCCCGGGTCCCGGGACAGGGAATCCCTACGAGCAGTACGTC.

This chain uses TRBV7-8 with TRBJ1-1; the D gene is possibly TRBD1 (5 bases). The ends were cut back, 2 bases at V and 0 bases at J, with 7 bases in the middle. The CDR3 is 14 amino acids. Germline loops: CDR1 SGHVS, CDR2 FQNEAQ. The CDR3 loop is CASSLTRVNTEAFF. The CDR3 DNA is TGTGCCAGCAGCTTAACCAGGGTGAACACTGAAGCTTTCTTT.